A selection of T cell receptor beta chains follows, all from one sample in a study of blood T cells in healthy people across ages. TCRdb re-called the 5' RACE reads through MiXCR, storing one row per CDR3 protein. The sample has 540,000 or so distinct CDR3 sequences; around 48% are singletons. Sequences were obtained from blood. These receptors were obtained from a man of 80 years or more in good health. Each CDR3 is given with its conserved first and last residue.

V: TRBV20-1; CDR3: CSANTGQGAGSVFF
V: TRBV24-1; CDR3: CATSDLQSRYF
V: TRBV4-2; CDR3: CASSLRTLTDTQYF
V: TRBV3-1; CDR3: CASSQEQFQETQYF
V: TRBV6-5; CDR3: CASSPASRVGEQYF
V: TRBV7-9; CDR3: CASSTVAGVGFYGYTF
V: TRBV9; CDR3: CASSPQLAGVTDTQYF
V: TRBV10-3; CDR3: CAIRGTSGRTGDTQYF
V: TRBV20-1; CDR3: CTARGSADTQYF
V: TRBV7-2; CDR3: CASRGDRYTQYF
V: TRBV10-3; CDR3: CATVVGTGQPQHF
V: TRBV29-1; CDR3: CSGTAHLTEQFF
V: TRBV7-2; CDR3: CASSSYLNSNQPQHF
V: TRBV20-1; CDR3: CSALNPAQGTPLHF
V: TRBV29-1; CDR3: CSVEGDGKNIQYF
V: TRBV7-9; CDR3: CASSLDLDVETQYF
V: TRBV29-1; CDR3: CSVVRLAGGQETQYF
V: TRBV12-5; CDR3: CASGLSAMNTEAFF
V: TRBV5-1; CDR3: CASSLETGLYGYTF
V: TRBV9; CDR3: CASSPGQALTNEKLFF
V: TRBV5-6; CDR3: CASSGGIPTLDTQYF
V: TRBV4-2; CDR3: CASSQDQTNTQYF
V: TRBV30; CDR3: CAWSTGTEVYGYTF
V: TRBV6-5; CDR3: CASSSAFANTGELFF
V: TRBV20-1; CDR3: CSASTGTGEKLFF
V: TRBV3-1; CDR3: CASSPTQQYEQYF
V: TRBV6-5; CDR3: CASSNPPGRNTEAFF
V: TRBV7-2; CDR3: CASSFEQGRSGANVLTF
V: TRBV6-4; CDR3: CASSESEDRANTGELFF
V: TRBV20-1; CDR3: CSARDALSETQYF
V: TRBV2; CDR3: CASSDPDGSPLHF
V: TRBV7-8; CDR3: CASRLGGRLDNEQFF
V: TRBV27; CDR3: CASSTNRGSNQPQHF
V: TRBV14; CDR3: CASSWGQGRTGELFF
V: TRBV27; CDR3: CASRLRGRAEAFF